A single sample is the source of the 7 T cell receptor beta chains below, sequenced in a study of early T cells in non-severe SARS-CoV-2 infection. MiXCR, run by TCRdb on the 5' RACE reads, gives a single entry per CDR3 protein. The data show 11,000 or so distinct CDR3 sequences, around 5% seen once. The sample comprised whole blood. These receptor sequences come from an adult who was a healthcare worker with PCR-confirmed SARS-CoV-2 infection or an uninfected control (not recorded which).

The chain's CDR3 is CASRRGASSINTEAFF. The DNA of the CDR3 is TGTGCCAGTAGAAGAGGGGCGTCCTCTATTAACACTGAAGCTTTCTTT. The rearrangement uses TRBV19 and TRBJ1-1; D is possibly TRBD1 (5 bases). The CDR3 contains 16 residues. The V gene's germline CDR1 is LNHDA and CDR2 SQIVND (reference sequence). With 6 bases removed from V and 2 bases from J, the gap between germline ends came to 19 bases.

Ten or more counts support this clonotype. This chain links TRBV19 with TRBJ2-1, with 15 bases fitting TRBD2. V lost 5 bases, J lost 9 bases, and 5 bases stayed unmatched. The CDR3 runs to 15 residues. Germline values: CDR1 LNHDA, CDR2 SQIVND (reference sequence). CDR3 in DNA: TGTGCCAGTAGTGGACTAGCGGGGGGGCTAGGTGAGCAGTTCTTC. Translating it yields CASSGLAGGLGEQFF.

The chain employs TRBV29-1 and TRBJ1-5; TRBD1 might be the D (6 bases). The germline V gene has CDR1 SQVTM and CDR2 ANQGSEA. V lost 6 bases to trimming and J lost 2 bases, with 14 bases between them. The CDR3 contains 14 residues. CDR3 nucleotide sequence: TGCAGCGTCAAAATAGGGGGGGGCAATCAGCCCCAGCATTTT. Translated: CSVKIGGGNQPQHF.

This clonotype was seen many times. One junction end disagrees with the germline gene, perhaps due to a read error. This chain connects TRBV30 to TRBJ1-1; D unclear. The CDR3 spans 13 residues. Germline V CDR1 and CDR2: GTSNPN, SVGIG (reference sequence). Written as DNA, the CDR3 is TGTGCCCGAATAGACCGTGGCAGGACTGAAGTTTTCTTT. Its translation: CARIDRGRTEVFF.

This clonotype is labeled medium-sized. This chain connects TRBV7-6 to TRBJ1-3; D gene unclear. CDR1 is SGHVS and CDR2 is FNYEAQ in the germline V gene. The V and J ends lost 1 base and 0 bases respectively, with 7 bases between them. The CDR3 has 15 residues. The CDR3 sequence is CASSLDGDSGNTIYF. CDR3 DNA: TGTGCCAGCAGCTTAGATGGAGACTCTGGAAACACCATATATTTT.

The chain joins TRBV7-2 to TRBJ2-3; D uncertain. Looked up from germline, CDR1 is SGHTA and CDR2 is FQGNSA. The CDR3 has 14 amino acids. The V end was cut by 2 bases, the J end by 1 base, with 7 bases between. CDR3 coding DNA: TGTGCCAGCAGCTTAAATCCGGGCACAGATACGCAGTATTTT. Amino acid sequence: CASSLNPGTDTQYF.

At least ten counts were recorded for this clonotype. The CDR3 DNA reads TGCAGTGCTCCTTCCCTGGGCCGCTTCTATGGCTACACCTTC. It is translated as CSAPSLGRFYGYTF. The chain uses TRBV20-1 and TRBJ1-2; D is uncertain. Trimming removed 5 bases from V and 4 bases from J, with 17 bases in between. This CDR3 has 14 residues. The V gene's germline CDR1 is DFQATT and CDR2 SNEGSKA (reference sequence).